Listed below are T cell receptor beta chains from one sample, sequenced in a study of blood T cells in healthy people across ages. In TCRdb, the 5' RACE reads were re-called with MiXCR into one record per CDR3 protein. The sample consists of about 1.1 million distinct CDR3 sequences, around two fifths of them appearing once. Sequences were obtained from blood. The receptors were gathered from a man younger than 30 in good health. Both conserved end residues are part of each CDR3. D genes are given only for firm matches. Rows give clone size only sometimes, using once, few, many, or a class for an expanded clone.

v_gene,d_gene,j_gene,abundance,CDR3aa,CDR3nt
TRBV12-3/TRBV12-4,.,TRBJ2-7,.,CASSSLRRGYNEQYF,TGTGCCAGCAGTTCCCTCAGGCGGGGATACAATGAGCAGTACTTC
TRBV21-1,.,TRBJ2-7,.,CAGRGGPVISYEQYF,TGTGCAGGACGTGGAGGCCCCGTAATTTCCTACGAGCAGTACTTC
TRBV20-1,TRBD2,TRBJ2-4,.,CSAEDASGDGYEQYF,TGCAGTGCCGAAGACGCTAGCGGGGATGGCTATGAGCAGTACTTC
TRBV9,TRBD1,TRBJ2-1,.,CASSPNIRDRGTYNEQFF,TGTGCCAGCAGCCCAAACATCCGGGACAGGGGCACCTACAATGAGCAGTTCTTC
TRBV2,TRBD1,TRBJ2-1,many,CASSLEGALYNEQFF,TGTGCCAGCAGTTTAGAGGGGGCCCTTTACAATGAGCAGTTCTTC
TRBV12-3/TRBV12-4,TRBD1,TRBJ2-1,few,CASSTSLPGQGYNEQFF,TGTGCCAGCAGTACATCACTACCGGGACAGGGCTACAATGAGCAGTTCTTC
TRBV9,.,TRBJ2-1,.,CASSPSQGYYEQFF,TGTGCCAGCAGCCCATCACAGGGTTACTATGAGCAGTTCTTC
TRBV11-2,TRBD1,TRBJ2-7,few,CASSPGQYPTYEQYF,TGTGCCAGCAGCCCGGGACAGTACCCCACCTACGAGCAGTACTTC
TRBV27,.,TRBJ2-6,.,CASDPYSGANVLTF,TGTGCCAGCGACCCGTACTCTGGGGCCAACGTCCTGACTTTC
TRBV12-3/TRBV12-4,TRBD1,TRBJ2-1,few,CASSHDRGIEQFF,TGTGCCAGCAGTCACGACAGGGGGATTGAGCAGTTCTTC
TRBV25-1,.,TRBJ1-6,many,CASTITRDTDSPLHF,TGTGCCAGCACCATTACCCGGGACACCGATTCACCCCTCCACTTT
TRBV11-2,.,TRBJ1-1,.,CASSLTLGTVNTEAFF,TGTGCCAGCAGCCTCACTTTGGGGACGGTAAACACTGAAGCTTTCTTT
TRBV12-3/TRBV12-4,TRBD1,TRBJ1-4,.,CASSLGTGGLANEKLFF,TGTGCCAGCAGTTTGGGGACAGGGGGCCTGGCTAATGAAAAACTGTTTTTT
TRBV2,.,TRBJ1-5,few,CASSPGENSNQPQHF,TGTGCCAGCTCTCCTGGGGAAAATAGCAATCAGCCCCAGCATTTT
TRBV5-6,TRBD1,TRBJ1-2,.,CANSLAGQGIDGYTF,TGTGCCAACAGCTTGGCAGGACAGGGGATTGATGGCTACACCTTC
TRBV27,.,TRBJ1-5,.,CASSPKTPWGGNQPQHF,TGTGCCAGCAGTCCGAAAACGCCGTGGGGAGGCAATCAGCCCCAGCATTTT
TRBV2,.,TRBJ2-7,many,CASTFTGGEQYF,TGTGCCAGCACCTTCACGGGTGGCGAGCAGTACTTC
TRBV19,.,TRBJ1-1,.,CASKITGLNTEAFF,TGTGCCAGTAAGATAACAGGTCTGAACACTGAAGCTTTCTTT
TRBV20-1,.,TRBJ2-1,.,CSARPHGSSYNEQFF,TGCAGTGCTAGACCCCACGGGAGCTCCTACAATGAGCAGTTCTTC
TRBV29-1,.,TRBJ2-7,many,CSVRGVYEQYF,TGCAGCGTTAGGGGGGTTTACGAGCAGTACTTC
TRBV20-1,.,TRBJ1-4,.,CSARTGLAGEKLFF,TGCAGTGCCCGCACCGGGCTAGCAGGTGAAAAACTGTTTTTT
TRBV7-3,.,TRBJ1-1,few,CASSLTRAENTEAFF,TGTGCCAGCAGCTTAACCAGGGCCGAGAACACTGAAGCTTTCTTT
TRBV12-3/TRBV12-4,.,TRBJ1-1,.,CASSFLRGVNTEAFF,TGTGCCAGCAGTTTCTTAAGGGGGGTGAACACTGAAGCTTTCTTT
TRBV7-2,.,TRBJ1-5,.,CASSPGGFNQPQHF,TGTGCCAGCAGCCCCGGTGGGTTCAATCAGCCCCAGCATTTT
TRBV18,TRBD2,TRBJ2-5,.,CASSPGTSGGLQETQYF,TGTGCCAGCTCACCCGGGACTAGCGGGGGCCTCCAAGAGACCCAGTACTTC
TRBV20-1,.,TRBJ2-2,.,CSARGLNTGELFF,TGCAGTGCTAGAGGGTTGAACACCGGGGAGCTGTTTTTT
TRBV15,.,TRBJ1-1,.,CATSSKGNTEAFF,TGTGCCACCAGCAGTAAGGGGAACACTGAAGCTTTCTTT
TRBV27,.,TRBJ1-2,few,CASSFGMDGSNYGYTF,TGTGCCAGCAGTTTCGGAATGGACGGCTCTAACTATGGCTACACCTTC
TRBV6-1,.,TRBJ2-3,few,CASSEISGARGSRTDTQYF,TGTGCCAGCAGTGAAATTAGTGGGGCTCGAGGGTCGAGGACAGATACGCAGTATTTT
TRBV7-9,TRBD1,TRBJ1-2,.,CASSQREDRGYGYTF,TGTGCCAGCAGCCAACGAGAGGACAGGGGCTATGGCTACACCTTC
TRBV20-1,.,TRBJ1-2,.,CSARDLVILDGGYTF,TGCAGTGCTAGAGATCTCGTTATCCTGGACGGAGGCTACACCTTC
TRBV12-3/TRBV12-4,.,TRBJ2-1,few,CASSFGRGPSYEQFF,TGTGCCAGCAGTTTCGGGCGGGGACCCAGTTATGAGCAGTTCTTC
TRBV20-1,TRBD2,TRBJ2-3,few,CSALVSGETDTQYF,TGCAGTGCTCTCGTTAGCGGGGAAACAGATACGCAGTATTTT
TRBV30,.,TRBJ2-3,.,CANDSLTLTDTQYF,TGTGCCAATGACAGCCTGACGTTAACAGATACGCAGTATTTT
TRBV3-1,.,TRBJ1-4,once,CARSQMALGGREKLFF,TGTGCCCGCAGCCAAATGGCGTTAGGGGGTCGTGAAAAACTGTTTTTT
TRBV6-5,.,TRBJ2-6,.,CASSRQAGANVLTF,TGTGCCAGCAGCAGACAGGCTGGGGCCAACGTCCTGACTTTC
TRBV4-1,TRBD1,TRBJ1-2,few,CASSRPGTDYGYTF,TGCGCCAGCAGCCGTCCCGGGACAGACTATGGCTACACCTTC
TRBV27,.,TRBJ1-5,.,CASSLRWGQPQHF,TGTGCCAGCAGTTTGAGATGGGGTCAGCCCCAGCATTTT
TRBV25-1,.,TRBJ2-3,.,CASSAVSSTDTQYF,TGTGCCAGCAGTGCTGTGTCCAGCACAGACACGCAGTATTTT
TRBV30,.,TRBJ2-1,few,CAWSVRTIYNEQFF,TGTGCCTGGAGTGTACGGACCATCTACAATGAGCAGTTCTTC
TRBV20-1,TRBD1,TRBJ2-7,few,CSAVGQGNYEQYF,TGCAGTGCTGTGGGACAGGGAAACTACGAGCAGTACTTC
TRBV29-1,.,TRBJ1-2,few,CSVEVGRGVNYGYTF,TGCAGCGTTGAAGTTGGACGGGGGGTTAACTATGGCTACACCTTC
TRBV12-3/TRBV12-4,.,TRBJ2-1,many,CASSYYNEQFF,TGTGCCAGCAGTTACTACAATGAGCAGTTCTTC
TRBV9,TRBD1,TRBJ2-1,.,CASSVGTGGYFLPYNEQFF,TGTGCCAGCAGCGTAGGGACAGGGGGCTACTTCTTACCCTACAATGAGCAGTTCTTC
TRBV24-1,.,TRBJ2-2,few,CATCPATANTGELFF,TGTGCCACCTGCCCGGCGACAGCTAACACCGGGGAGCTGTTTTTT
TRBV9,TRBD1,TRBJ2-7,.,CASSPRGTGGGEQYF,TGTGCCAGCAGCCCACGAGGGACAGGGGGCGGCGAGCAGTACTTC
TRBV27,TRBD1,TRBJ2-3,many,CASSPRDRPTDTQYF,TGTGCCAGCAGTCCCAGGGACAGGCCCACAGATACGCAGTATTTT
TRBV6-6,.,TRBJ1-5,few,CASGSPNQPQHF,TGTGCCAGCGGTTCCCCTAATCAGCCCCAGCATTTT
TRBV6-2/TRBV6-3,TRBD1,TRBJ1-2,.,CASSSGQGVFSYGYTF,TGTGCCAGCAGCTCAGGACAGGGGGTTTTTTCCTATGGCTACACCTTC
TRBV9,TRBD2,TRBJ2-3,.,CASSVDLAAATDTQYF,TGTGCCAGCAGCGTGGACCTAGCGGCGGCCACAGATACGCAGTATTTT
TRBV28,.,TRBJ1-5,.,CASSLNHPQHF,TGTGCCAGCAGTCTAAATCACCCCCAGCATTTT
TRBV5-1,.,TRBJ1-1,.,CASSLARASEAFF,TGCGCCAGCAGCTTGGCCCGAGCTAGTGAAGCTTTCTTT
TRBV2,.,TRBJ1-2,.,CASSLTVEGYTF,TGTGCCAGCAGTTTAACCGTCGAGGGCTACACCTTC
TRBV28,.,TRBJ1-1,.,CASRGERGAFF,TGTGCCAGCAGGGGGGAAAGGGGAGCTTTCTTT
TRBV25-1,.,TRBJ2-4,once,CASIDGAKNIQYF,TGTGCCAGTATAGACGGAGCCAAAAACATTCAGTACTTC
TRBV6-2/TRBV6-3,TRBD2,TRBJ2-3,.,CASSYTGLAARTRDTQYF,TGTGCCAGCAGTTACACGGGACTAGCGGCCCGAACCCGAGATACGCAGTATTTT
TRBV7-3,.,TRBJ2-5,.,CASSLGDGFQETQYF,TGTGCCAGCAGCTTAGGAGACGGTTTCCAAGAGACCCAGTACTTC
TRBV6-5,.,TRBJ1-4,.,CASSLGGRREKLFF,TGTGCCAGCAGTTTGGGGGGGCGGCGAGAAAAACTGTTTTTT
TRBV7-2,.,TRBJ1-2,.,CASSFLGTHGYTF,TGTGCCAGCAGCTTTTTAGGGACCCATGGCTACACCTTC
TRBV3-1,.,TRBJ2-3,.,CASSQETRAATQYF,TGTGCCAGCAGCCAAGAGACTCGTGCGGCCACGCAGTATTTT